A selection of T cell receptor beta chains follows, all from one sample in a study of OX40 agonist ivuxolimab in advanced cancers. Repertoires were generated with immunoSEQ multiplex PCR, while TCRdb's copy carries only in-frame clones and drops some. The data show some 100,000 clones, with about nine tenths seen just once and more than 0.25% held by the top ten. This sample comprised CD4+ or CD8+ T cells sorted from blood, obtained in a trial of the OX40 agonist ivuxolimab. The receptors derive from an adult with an advanced solid tumor such as melanoma, head and neck, liver or kidney cancer. CDR3s include the opening cysteine and the closing phenylalanine or tryptophan. Clone size is given for some rows only: seen once, a few or many times, or a class if the clone is expanded.

j_gene,v_gene,abundance,CDR3aa
TRBJ2-6,TRBV5-4,-,CASSSGIAGANVLTF
TRBJ1-5,TRBV28,-,CASRGRTGYSNQPQHF
TRBJ2-2,TRBV4-2,-,CASSQATVMAGKTGELFF
TRBJ2-7,TRBV7-9,-,CASSFRGDEQYF
TRBJ2-3,TRBV27,-,CASSSSLAGGYSDTQYF
TRBJ2-1,TRBV11-2,once,CASSLAGAAYNEQFF
TRBJ1-1,TRBV18,-,CASSSSGTGEAFF
TRBJ1-3,TRBV7-2,many,CASSPQGYGNTIYF
TRBJ2-1,TRBV7-2,-,CASSLWGELAGGGNEQFF
TRBJ1-5,TRBV15,-,CATSRAMGGGLKPQHF
TRBJ2-7,TRBV6-1,-,CASSGPGQGAVGSYEQYF
TRBJ2-7,TRBV7-2,-,CASSPRPGQGGEQYF
TRBJ2-7,TRBV10-1,few,CASSRSSYEQYF
TRBJ2-3,TRBV5-1,-,CASRAGPRDTDTQYF
TRBJ1-1,TRBV19,-,CASSGTGGINTEAFF
TRBJ1-2,TRBV28,-,CASSSRLDGGYGYTF
TRBJ2-5,TRBV10-3,-,CASRPADRGETQYF
TRBJ2-2,TRBV5-4,-,CASSATTTSGRNTGELFF